These 16 T cell receptor beta chains share one sample of origin, sequenced in a study of blood T cells in healthy people across ages (dated by TCRdb to 2013 to 2016). The method was 5' RACE. Sequencing relied on an Illumina HiSeq 2500. A second PCR of roughly 7 to 11 cycles was run with a J-beta primer mix and a sample-barcoded 5' primer. TCRdb's own reprocessing of the public reads used fastp at Q25 and MiXCR and kept productive beta chains. Here each entry gathers all rows of one CDR3 protein and keeps the most common genes and DNA. In all, the sample holds some 1 million distinct CDR3 sequences, and 45% of those were seen once. The top ten clones comprise about 19% of the sample. The sequenced sample was blood. Receptors originate from an older woman in good health.

Here the CDR3 reads CASSPTLGYYEQYF. The CDR3 region has the DNA TGCGCCAGCAGCCCTACTCTAGGGTACTACGAGCAGTACTTC. V is TRBV4-1 and J is TRBJ2-7, with D unclear. Trimming pared 4 bases from V and 3 bases from J, leaving 13 bases between. Germline V gives CDR1 MGHRA, CDR2 YSYEKL. The CDR3 has 14 amino acids.

V gene TRBV6-6 combines with J gene TRBJ2-5; the match to TRBD2 covers 13 bases. The J call may be mistaken, given a closer DNA end match to TRBJ2-7. The CDR3 sequence is 16 residues long. Germline V gene lookup returns CDR1 MNHNY and CDR2 SVGAGI (reference sequence). The DNA for the CDR3 is TGTGCCAGCGAGGGACTAGCGGGACCGAGCAACTACGAGCAGTACTTC. Amino acid sequence: CASEGLAGPSNYEQYF.

Turning to this clonotype: Relative to the germline gene, one junction end is altered; a read error may explain this. V usage is TRBV6-5 and J usage is TRBJ2-5, with unresolved D. Germline V CDR1 and CDR2: MNHEY, SVGAGI. CDR3 length: 13 residues. The CDR3 spells CAGSSSDAETQYF. The CDR3 nucleotides read TGTGCCGGCAGTTCCTCAGACGCCGAGACCCAGTACTTC.

This clonotype appeared a few times. This chain connects TRBV10-2 to TRBJ1-2, with 9 bases identical to TRBD1. V lost 8 bases and J lost 8; bases outside the gene matches: 15. Germline CDR1 reads WSHSY; CDR2 reads SAAADI. The CDR3 extends over 15 amino acids. The CDR3 DNA sequence: TGCGCCAGCCTGGCTACTGGGACAGGGACGGGCGGCTACACCTTC. Translating it yields CASLATGTGTGGYTF.

CDR3 coding DNA: TGCAGTGCTAGAGATACTGGCGGGCCCGATACGCAGTATTTT. Translation gives CSARDTGGPDTQYF. The chain links TRBV20-1 to TRBJ2-3; TRBD2 might be the D (5 bases). Germline V lookup: CDR1 DFQATT, CDR2 SNEGSKA (reference sequence). This CDR3 is 14 amino acids long. V lost 0 bases to trimming and J lost 6 bases, with 13 bases between them.

The CDR3, as DNA: TGTGCCAGCAATCCCGTCCCTCAATCTGAGCAGTTCTTC. This translates into CASNPVPQSEQFF. This sequence joins TRBV6-6 and TRBJ2-1; D remains unclear. The V gene's germline CDR1 is MNHNY and CDR2 SVGAGI (reference sequence). V was clipped by 7 bases and J by 9 bases, with 16 bases between them. The CDR3 has 13 amino acids.

This rearrangement joins TRBV6-2 or TRBV6-3 to TRBJ1-1; 7 bases fit TRBD1. V was pared by 7 bases and J by 0 bases, with 5 bases of the junction left unmatched. The CDR3 length is 14 residues. Germline assignment: CDR1 MNHEY and CDR2 SVGEGT. The CDR3 nucleotides read TGTGCCAGCACCCAGGGACAGATGAACACTGAAGCTTTCTTT. The encoded protein is CASTQGQMNTEAFF.

The sample holds a few counts of this clonotype. This sequence joins TRBV10-3 and TRBJ2-7; no clear D gene. Looked up from germline, CDR1 is ENHRY and CDR2 is SYGVKD. V was shortened by 6 bases and J by 6 bases, with 15 bases between the two germline ends. The CDR3 sequence is 13 residues long. This CDR3 is CAISPSGSAEQYF. CDR3 DNA sequence: TGTGCCATCAGCCCCTCCGGAAGTGCCGAGCAGTACTTC.

A note on this clonotype: A much bigger clone sits one base away, suggesting this may be a read error. This chain joins TRBV29-1 and TRBJ2-3; the D is unclear. CDR3 length: 11 residues. Germline values: CDR1 SQVTM, CDR2 ANQGSEA. This CDR3 is CSEASTDTEYF. CDR3 in DNA: TGCAGCGAGGCATCCACAGATACGGAGTATTTT.

The V gene is TRBV28, the J gene TRBJ1-1; D uncertain. Germline lookup yields CDR1 MDHEN and CDR2 SYDVKM. The V gene lost 10 bases and the J gene lost 5 bases, with 14 bases spanning the gap. This CDR3 contains 12 residues. The CDR3 sequence is CAIGFGETEAFF. The CDR3 DNA follows: TGTGCCATTGGGTTTGGGGAAACTGAAGCTTTCTTT.

The V call is TRBV6-6, the J call TRBJ2-4, with D possibly TRBD1 on 5 matching bases. The germline V gene encodes CDR1 MNHNY and CDR2 SVGAGI (reference sequence). Trimming took off 10 bases at V and 8 bases at J, with 18 bases between the two ends. This CDR3 is built from 13 residues. CDR3 sequence: CATLNPGSDIQYF. Here the CDR3 DNA reads TGTGCCACCTTGAACCCAGGGTCGGACATTCAGTACTTC.

V is TRBV7-3 and J is TRBJ2-1; the match to TRBD2 covers 7 bases. The CDR3 contains 16 residues. Germline assignment: CDR1 SGHTA and CDR2 FQGTGA. Trimming at V came to 5 bases and at J to 0 bases, leaving 7 bases not matched to a gene. The DNA of the CDR3 is TGTGCCAGCAGCAGACTAGCTCGTCTCTCCTACAATGAGCAGTTCTTC. It is translated as CASSRLARLSYNEQFF.

The rearrangement uses TRBV6-5 and TRBJ2-1, with 11 bases that match TRBD2. The germline V gene encodes CDR1 MNHEY and CDR2 SVGAGI. The CDR3 totals 16 residues. V gave up 2 bases and J gave up 5 bases; unmatched junction bases: 5. DNA of the CDR3: TGTGCCAGCAGTTACCGTAGCGGGAGGGCAGACAATGAGCAGTTCTTC. Translating it yields CASSYRSGRADNEQFF.

This chain joins TRBV7-2 and TRBJ2-5; TRBD1 matches 10 bases. Germline-derived CDR1 and CDR2 are SGHTA and FQGNSA. Trimming removed 3 bases from V and 5 bases from J; junction bases left unmatched: 3. The CDR3 loop spans 14 amino acids. The DNA for the CDR3 is TGTGCCAGCAGCTTGACAGGGGGCCACGAGACCCAGTACTTC. Amino acids: CASSLTGGHETQYF.

The J gene is TRBJ2-4, the V gene TRBV24-1, with 9 bases that match TRBD1. Judging by the DNA end, TRBJ2-5 fits better; the J call may be wrong. The CDR3 is made up of 15 amino acids. CDR1 and CDR2 (germline): KGHDR, SFDVKD. The CDR3: CATSDSGTGIETQYF. In DNA form, the CDR3 reads TGTGCCACCAGTGACTCCGGGACAGGGATAGAGACCCAGTACTTC.

This rearrangement joins TRBV6-1 to TRBJ2-7; D not resolved. The V and J ends lost 3 bases and 0 bases respectively, with 9 bases between them. The CDR3 sequence is 14 residues long. CDR1 is MNHNS and CDR2 is SASEGT in the germline V gene. CDR3 coding DNA: TGTGCCAGCAGTGAGGGTCTGTTCTCCTACGAGCAGTACTTC. Translated, it gives CASSEGLFSYEQYF.